This TCR beta chain was obtained from a study of blood T cell repertoires in COVID-19. Study-wide context: Sample material is recorded as cDNA or gDNA derived from T cells, B-cell-depleted T cells, or PBMCs.

Profiling relied on immunoSEQ multiplex PCR, and the TCRdb table lists in-frame clones only, not all of them. The profile shows fewer than 300,000 clones, approximately 84% of them singletons. This CDR3 contains 13 residues. The V gene's germline CDR1 is MNHEY and CDR2 SMNVEV (reference sequence). Trimming took 3 bases from V and 7 from J, leaving 10 bases between them. The receptor's source is a man between 18 and 35 years old who had recovered from COVID-19. Sequencing was performed on PBMCs or T cells enriched from blood (not recorded which). This sequence joins TRBV27 and TRBJ1-5, with a weak D call TRBD1 (5 bases). The CDR3 is CASSLQGRQPQHF. CDR3 nucleotide sequence: TGTGCCAGCAGTTTGCAGGGTCGACAGCCCCAGCATTTT.